This TCR beta chain was captured by sequencing in a study of cytomegalovirus exposure and HLA in healthy donors. The PCR employed 60 Vbeta primers together with 13 Jbeta primers. Assay: immunoSEQ multiplex PCR; the TCRdb copy retains only in-frame clones and omits some. Of fewer than 200,000 clones detected, about 80% appear once; the ten largest clones hold 1.5%. This clone has only one observation. Its specificity is not known. Regarding the study as a whole: The authors excluded some V segments, including TRBV6-2 and TRBV6-3, as indistinguishable. In vitro experiments confirmed that a few CMV-associated chains were specific for CMV antigens.

The CDR3 runs to 15 residues. The germline V gene has CDR1 SQVTM and CDR2 ANQGSEA. Deletions cut 6 bases from V and 0 bases from J, with 16 bases between. The source is a girl under 18 in good health and CMV-seropositive. The chain carries TRBV29-1 and TRBJ2-3, with D tentatively TRBD1 (5 bases). The sequencing input was PBMCs. CDR3 coding DNA: TGCAGCGTGGGAACAGACAGATCTAGCACAGATACGCAGTATTTT. This codes for CSVGTDRSSTDTQYF.